This is a list of T cell receptor beta chains from one sample in a study of T-cell reconstitution after alpha-beta-depleted transplantation in children. TCRdb fed the PCR reads into MiXCR, producing one record per CDR3 protein. The sample has hundreds of thousands of distinct CDR3 sequences; 15% to 20% are singletons. Sequencing was performed on PBMCs, mostly from graft donor cells, taken 360 days after TCRalphabeta/CD19-depleted stem cell transplant. These receptors all come from a male patient between 2 and 15 years old who had a stem cell transplant for acute lymphoblastic leukemia, so the T cells may come from the graft donor. Each CDR3 is given with its conserved first and last residue. The D gene is left open where the match is weak. Part of the rows lack a size; the others show once, few, many or a class for expanded clones.

>TRBV12-3/TRBV12-4|.|few|TRBJ1-1
CASRLTSSTEAFF
TGTGCCAGCAGACTGACATCGAGCACTGAAGCTTTCTTT
>TRBV4-2|.|.|TRBJ2-1
CASSQPRARGYNEQFF
TGTGCCAGCAGCCAACCCCGGGCTAGAGGGTACAATGAGCAGTTCTTC
>TRBV4-2|.|.|TRBJ1-1
CASSPQGYLLNTEAFF
TGTGCCAGCAGCCCGCAGGGTTACCTATTGAACACTGAAGCTTTCTTT
>TRBV6-5|.|few|TRBJ1-5
CASSSKGQPQHF
TGTGCCAGCAGTTCTAAGGGGCAGCCCCAGCATTTT
>TRBV4-2|.|many|TRBJ2-1
CASSPKAGNEQFF
TGTGCCAGCAGCCCTAAGGCGGGTAATGAGCAGTTCTTC
>TRBV3-1|.|many|TRBJ2-5
CASSRGMGPYQETQYF
TGTGCCAGCAGCCGAGGAATGGGTCCGTACCAAGAGACCCAGTACTTC
>TRBV6-6|.|.|TRBJ2-1
CASRPRVRKQFF
TGTGCCAGCAGACCCCGAGTCCGAAAGCAGTTCTTC
>TRBV10-3|TRBD1|many|TRBJ2-1
CAISLPTGSSSYNEQFF
TGTGCCATCAGTTTACCGACAGGGTCTTCCTCCTACAATGAGCAGTTCTTC
>TRBV7-9|TRBD2|few|TRBJ2-7
CASSPEGLAGESSREQYF
TGTGCCAGCAGCCCGGAGGGACTAGCGGGAGAGTCGTCTAGGGAGCAGTACTTC
>TRBV2|.|many|TRBJ2-1
CASSTVPSGNEQFF
TGTGCCAGCAGTACCGTGCCCTCTGGCAATGAGCAGTTCTTC
>TRBV28|TRBD2|.|TRBJ2-3
CASSPGRLAGRTDTQYF
TGTGCCAGCAGTCCCGGAAGACTAGCGGGCCGCACAGATACGCAGTATTTT
>TRBV5-1|TRBD2|many|TRBJ2-7
CASSSSGNWYEQYF
TGCGCCAGCAGCTCTAGCGGGAATTGGTACGAGCAGTACTTC
>TRBV12-3/TRBV12-4|.|many|TRBJ2-6
CASSLGAGTGANVLTF
TGTGCCAGCAGTTTAGGGGCAGGGACCGGGGCCAACGTCCTGACTTTC
>TRBV20-1|.|few|TRBJ2-3
CSARTQLDTQYF
TGCAGTGCTAGGACTCAGTTAGATACGCAGTATTTT